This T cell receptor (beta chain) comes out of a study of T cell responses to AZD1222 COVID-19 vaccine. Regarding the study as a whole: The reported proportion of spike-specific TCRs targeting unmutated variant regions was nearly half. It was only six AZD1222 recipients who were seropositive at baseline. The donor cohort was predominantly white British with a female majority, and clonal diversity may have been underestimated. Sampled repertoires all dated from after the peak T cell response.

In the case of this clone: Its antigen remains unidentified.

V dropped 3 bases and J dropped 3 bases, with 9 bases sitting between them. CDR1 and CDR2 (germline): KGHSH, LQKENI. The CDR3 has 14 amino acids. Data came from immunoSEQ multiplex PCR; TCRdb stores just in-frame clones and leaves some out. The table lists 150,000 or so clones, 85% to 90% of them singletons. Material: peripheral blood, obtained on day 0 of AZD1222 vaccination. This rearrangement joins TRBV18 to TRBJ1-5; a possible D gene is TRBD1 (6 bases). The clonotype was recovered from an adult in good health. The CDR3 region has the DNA TGTGCCAGCTCACCTCAGGGGAACAATCAGCCCCAGCATTTT. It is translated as CASSPQGNNQPQHF.